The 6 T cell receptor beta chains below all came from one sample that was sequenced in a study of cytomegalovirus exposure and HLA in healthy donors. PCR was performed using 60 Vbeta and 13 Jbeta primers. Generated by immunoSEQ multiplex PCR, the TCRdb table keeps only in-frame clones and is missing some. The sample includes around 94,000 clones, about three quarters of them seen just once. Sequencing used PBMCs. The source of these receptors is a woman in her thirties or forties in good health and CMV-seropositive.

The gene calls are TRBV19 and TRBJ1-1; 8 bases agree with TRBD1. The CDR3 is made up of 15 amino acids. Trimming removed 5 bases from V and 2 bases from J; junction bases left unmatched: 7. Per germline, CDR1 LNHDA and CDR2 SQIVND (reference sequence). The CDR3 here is CASSSRTGLNTEAFF. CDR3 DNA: TGTGCCAGTAGTTCCAGGACAGGGTTAAACACTGAAGCTTTCTTT.

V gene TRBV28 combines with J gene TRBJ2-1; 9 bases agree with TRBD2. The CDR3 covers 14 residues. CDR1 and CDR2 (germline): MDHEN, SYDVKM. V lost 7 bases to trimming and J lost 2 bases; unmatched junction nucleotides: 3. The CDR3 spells CASTLAGPYNEQFF. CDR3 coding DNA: TGTGCCAGCACCCTAGCGGGACCCTACAATGAGCAGTTCTTC.

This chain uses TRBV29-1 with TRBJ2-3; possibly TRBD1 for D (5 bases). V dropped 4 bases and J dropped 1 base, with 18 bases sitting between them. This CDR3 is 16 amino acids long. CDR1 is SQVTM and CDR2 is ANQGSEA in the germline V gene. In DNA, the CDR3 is TGCAGCGTTGTGGGCCTAACTGACAGACGCACAGATACGCAGTATTTT. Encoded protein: CSVVGLTDRRTDTQYF.

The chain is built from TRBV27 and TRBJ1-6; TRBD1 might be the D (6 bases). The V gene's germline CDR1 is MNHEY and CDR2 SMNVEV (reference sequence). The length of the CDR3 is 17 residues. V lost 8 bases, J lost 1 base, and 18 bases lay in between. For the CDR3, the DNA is TGTGCCAGCGGAGTTCTTGGGGGCTCATCCTATAATTCACCCCTCCACTTT. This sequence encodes CASGVLGGSSYNSPLHF.

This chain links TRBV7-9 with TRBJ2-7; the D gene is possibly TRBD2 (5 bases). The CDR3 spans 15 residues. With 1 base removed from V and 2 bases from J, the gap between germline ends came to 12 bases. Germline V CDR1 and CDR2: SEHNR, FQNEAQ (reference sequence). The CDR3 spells CASSLGMSGAYEQYF. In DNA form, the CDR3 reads TGTGCCAGCAGCTTAGGAATGAGCGGAGCCTACGAGCAGTACTTC. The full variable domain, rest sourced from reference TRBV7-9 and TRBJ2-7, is DTGVSQNPRHKITKRGQNVTFRCDPISEHNRLYWYRQTLGQGPEFLTYFQNEAQLEKSRLLSDRFSAERPKGSFSTLEIQRTEQGDSAMYLCASSLGMSGAYEQYFGPGTRLTVT.

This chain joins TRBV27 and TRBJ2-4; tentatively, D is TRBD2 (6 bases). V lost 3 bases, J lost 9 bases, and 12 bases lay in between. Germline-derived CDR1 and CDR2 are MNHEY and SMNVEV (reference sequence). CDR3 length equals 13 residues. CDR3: CASSFSISGIQYF. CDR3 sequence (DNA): TGTGCCAGCAGTTTCTCGATTAGCGGCATTCAGTACTTC.